This T cell receptor beta chain was recovered during a study of regulatory T cells in long-lasting Graves disease. With V trimmed by 5 bases and J by 7 bases, 4 bases remained unmatched. There are 12 residues in the CDR3. CDR1 and CDR2 from the germline V gene are LNHDA and SQIVND (reference sequence). Time point specified: persistent/refractory GD, antithyroid drugs over 5 years with positive TRAb. Generation of the TCR library employed RNA extracted from PBMCs. iRepertoire HTBI primers and Arm-PCR of CDR3 regions built TCR beta libraries. TCRdb re-called the multiplex PCR reads through MiXCR, storing one row per CDR3 protein. The sample records 600,000 to 850,000 distinct CDR3 sequences, 30% being singletons.

The starting material was peripheral blood mononuclear cells (PBMCs), obtained when the disease was refractory, from a patient treated with antithyroid drugs. The chain is built from TRBV19 and TRBJ1-2; 7 bases map to TRBD1. This receptor was identified in a female donor with Graves disease. CDR3 in amino acids: CASSVTGVGYTF. The DNA for the CDR3 is TGTGCCAGTAGTGTCACAGGGGTTGGCTACACCTTC.